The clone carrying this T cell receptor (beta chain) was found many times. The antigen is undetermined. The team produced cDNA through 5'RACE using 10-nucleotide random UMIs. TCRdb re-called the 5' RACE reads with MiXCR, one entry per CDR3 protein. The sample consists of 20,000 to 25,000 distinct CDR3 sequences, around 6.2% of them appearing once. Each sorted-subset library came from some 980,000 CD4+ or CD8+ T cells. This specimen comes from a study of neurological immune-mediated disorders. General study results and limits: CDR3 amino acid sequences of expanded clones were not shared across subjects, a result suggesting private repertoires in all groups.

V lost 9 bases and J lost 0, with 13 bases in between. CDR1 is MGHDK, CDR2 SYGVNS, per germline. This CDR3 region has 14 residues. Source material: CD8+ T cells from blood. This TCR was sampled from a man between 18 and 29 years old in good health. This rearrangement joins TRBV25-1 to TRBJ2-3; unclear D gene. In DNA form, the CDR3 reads TGTGCCAGGGTGACGGATTCTAGCACAGATACGCAGTATTTT. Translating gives CARVTDSSTDTQYF.